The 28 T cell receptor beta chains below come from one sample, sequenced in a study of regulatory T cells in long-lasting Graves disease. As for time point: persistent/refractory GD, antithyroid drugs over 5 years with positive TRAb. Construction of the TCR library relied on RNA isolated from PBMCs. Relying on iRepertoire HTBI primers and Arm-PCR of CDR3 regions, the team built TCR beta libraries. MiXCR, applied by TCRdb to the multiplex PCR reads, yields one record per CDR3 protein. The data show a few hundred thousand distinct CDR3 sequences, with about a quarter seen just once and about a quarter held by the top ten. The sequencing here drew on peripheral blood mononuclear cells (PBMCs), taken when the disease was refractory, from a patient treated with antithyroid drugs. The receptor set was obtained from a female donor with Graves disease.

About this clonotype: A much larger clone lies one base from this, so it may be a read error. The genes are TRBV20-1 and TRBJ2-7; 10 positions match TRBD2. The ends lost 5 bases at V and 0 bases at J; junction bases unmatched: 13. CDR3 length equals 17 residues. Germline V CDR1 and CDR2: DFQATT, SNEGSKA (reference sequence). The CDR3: CSARLAGTARNSYEQYF. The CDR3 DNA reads TGCAGTGCTCGACTAGCGGGTACTGCGCGGAACTCCTACGAGCAGTACTTC.

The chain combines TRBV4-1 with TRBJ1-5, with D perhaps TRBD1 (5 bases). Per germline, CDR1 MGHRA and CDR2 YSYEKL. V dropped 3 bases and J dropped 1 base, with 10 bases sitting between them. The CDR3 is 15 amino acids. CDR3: CASSHRAGSNQPQHF. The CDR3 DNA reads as TGCGCCAGCAGCCACAGGGCCGGGAGCAATCAGCCCCAGCATTTT.

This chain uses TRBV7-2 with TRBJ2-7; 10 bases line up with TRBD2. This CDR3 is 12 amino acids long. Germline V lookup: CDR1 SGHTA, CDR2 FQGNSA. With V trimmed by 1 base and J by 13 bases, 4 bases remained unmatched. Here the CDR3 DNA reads TGTGCCAGCAGCTTAGATCTAGCGGGAGCCTACTTC. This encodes CASSLDLAGAYF.

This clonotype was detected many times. The CDR3 is CASSSPGQVYEQYF. CDR3 in DNA: TGTGCCAGCAGCTCCCCGGGACAGGTTTACGAGCAGTACTTC. The chain is built from TRBV11-2 and TRBJ2-7; 8 bases are shared with TRBD1. The ends lost 4 bases at V and 4 bases at J; junction bases unmatched: 6. This CDR3 comprises 14 residues. Germline V gene sequence: CDR1 SGHAT, CDR2 FQNNGV.

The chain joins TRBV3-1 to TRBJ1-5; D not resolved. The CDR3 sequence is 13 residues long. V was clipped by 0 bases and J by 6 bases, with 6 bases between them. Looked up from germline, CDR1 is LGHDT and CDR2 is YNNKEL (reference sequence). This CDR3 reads CASSQDGGQPQHF. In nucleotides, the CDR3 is TGTGCCAGCAGCCAAGACGGTGGTCAGCCCCAGCATTTT.

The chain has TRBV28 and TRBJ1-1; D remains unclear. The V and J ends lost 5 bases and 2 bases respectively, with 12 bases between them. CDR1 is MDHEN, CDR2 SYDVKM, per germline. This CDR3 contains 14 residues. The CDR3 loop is CASSPRFSNTEAFF. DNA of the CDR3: TGTGCCAGCAGTCCGCGGTTCAGTAACACTGAAGCTTTCTTT.

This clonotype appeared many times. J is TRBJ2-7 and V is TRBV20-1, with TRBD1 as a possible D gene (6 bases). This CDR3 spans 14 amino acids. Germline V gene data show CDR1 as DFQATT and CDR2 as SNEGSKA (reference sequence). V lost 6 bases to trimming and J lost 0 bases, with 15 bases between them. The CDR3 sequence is CSAERQESSYEQYF. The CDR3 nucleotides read TGCAGTGCCGAAAGACAGGAGAGCTCCTACGAGCAGTACTTC.

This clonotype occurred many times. The CDR3 DNA is TGTGCCTGGAGTGTGAGGGGCTCCACCACCTATGGCTACACCTTC. This encodes CAWSVRGSTTYGYTF. J is TRBJ1-2 and V is TRBV30; TRBD1 is a possible D gene (5 bases). Germline CDR1 is GTSNPN and CDR2 is SVGIG (reference sequence). The germline V and J ends were trimmed by 0 bases and 4 bases, with 15 bases remaining between them. The CDR3 extends over 15 amino acids. Variable domain in full (rest from reference TRBV30 and TRBJ1-2): SQTIHQWPATLVQPVGSPLSLECTVEGTSNPNLYWYRQAAGRGLQLLFYSVGIGQISSEVPQNLSASRPQDRQFILSSKKLLLSDSGFYLCAWSVRGSTTYGYTFGSGTRLTVV.

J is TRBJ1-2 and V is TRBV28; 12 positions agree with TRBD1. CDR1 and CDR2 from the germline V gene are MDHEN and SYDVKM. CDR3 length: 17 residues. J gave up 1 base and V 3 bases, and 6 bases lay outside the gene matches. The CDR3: CASSLGTGGVINYGYTF. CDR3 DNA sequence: TGTGCCAGCAGTTTGGGGACAGGGGGCGTGATTAACTATGGCTACACCTTC.

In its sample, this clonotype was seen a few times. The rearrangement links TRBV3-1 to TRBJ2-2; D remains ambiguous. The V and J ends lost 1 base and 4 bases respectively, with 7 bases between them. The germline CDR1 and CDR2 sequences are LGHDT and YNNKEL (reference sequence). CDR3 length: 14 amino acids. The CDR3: CASSQASGTGELFF. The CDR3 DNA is TGTGCCAGCAGCCAAGCGTCCGGCACCGGGGAGCTGTTTTTT. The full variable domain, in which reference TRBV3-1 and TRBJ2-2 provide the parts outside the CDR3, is DTAVSQTPKYLVTQMGNDKSIKCEQNLGHDTMYWYKQDSKKFLKIMFSYNNKELIINETVPNRFSPKSPDKAHLNLHINSLELGDSAVYFCASSQASGTGELFFGEGSRLTVL.

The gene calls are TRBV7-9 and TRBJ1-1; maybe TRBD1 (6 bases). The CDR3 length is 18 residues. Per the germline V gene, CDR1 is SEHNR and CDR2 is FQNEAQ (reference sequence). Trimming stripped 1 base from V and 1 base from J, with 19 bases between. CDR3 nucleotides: TGTGCCAGCAGCTTAGGAGCGGGACAAGGAATAAGGAACACTGAAGCTTTCTTT. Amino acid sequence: CASSLGAGQGIRNTEAFF.

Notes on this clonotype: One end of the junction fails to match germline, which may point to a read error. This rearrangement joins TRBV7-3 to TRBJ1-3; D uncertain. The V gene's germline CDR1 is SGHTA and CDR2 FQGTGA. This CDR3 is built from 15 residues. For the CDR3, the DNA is TGTGCCAGCAGCTTAAACCCCGGCTCTAGAAACACCATATATTTT. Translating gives CASSLNPGSRNTIYF.

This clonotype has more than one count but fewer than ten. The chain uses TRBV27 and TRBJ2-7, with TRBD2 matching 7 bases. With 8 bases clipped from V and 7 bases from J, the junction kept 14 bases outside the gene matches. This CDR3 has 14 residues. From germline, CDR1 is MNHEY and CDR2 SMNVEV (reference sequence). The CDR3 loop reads CASRRLAPVEEQYF. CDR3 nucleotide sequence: TGTGCCAGCCGGAGACTAGCTCCCGTAGAAGAGCAGTACTTC.

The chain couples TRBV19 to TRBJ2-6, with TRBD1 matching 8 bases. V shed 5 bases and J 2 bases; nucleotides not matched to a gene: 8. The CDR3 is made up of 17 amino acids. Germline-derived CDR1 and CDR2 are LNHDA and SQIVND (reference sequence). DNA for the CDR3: TGTGCCAGTAGTCCAGGACAGGGTCAGGCTGGGGCCAACGTCCTGACTTTC. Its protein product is CASSPGQGQAGANVLTF.

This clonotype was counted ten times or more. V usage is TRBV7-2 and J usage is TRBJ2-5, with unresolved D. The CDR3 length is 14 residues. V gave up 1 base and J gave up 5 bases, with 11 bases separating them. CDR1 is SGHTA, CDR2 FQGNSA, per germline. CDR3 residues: CASSLVVGWETQYF. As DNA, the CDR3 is TGTGCCAGCAGCTTAGTAGTAGGGTGGGAGACCCAGTACTTC.

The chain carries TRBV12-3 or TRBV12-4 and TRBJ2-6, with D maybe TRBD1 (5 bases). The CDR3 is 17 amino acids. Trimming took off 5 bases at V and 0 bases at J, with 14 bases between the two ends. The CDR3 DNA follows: TGTGCCAGCAGTACAGGCGCCCAAAGCTCTGGGGCCAACGTCCTGACTTTC. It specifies CASSTGAQSSGANVLTF.

The CDR3: CASSPSTRPEKLFF. The CDR3 DNA is TGTGCCAGCTCACCCTCCACGAGACCAGAAAAACTGTTTTTT. The gene calls are TRBV18 and TRBJ1-4; D unresolved. CDR3 length: 14 amino acids. The V and J ends lost 3 bases and 8 bases respectively, with 13 bases between them. Germline CDR1 KGHSH, CDR2 LQKENI.

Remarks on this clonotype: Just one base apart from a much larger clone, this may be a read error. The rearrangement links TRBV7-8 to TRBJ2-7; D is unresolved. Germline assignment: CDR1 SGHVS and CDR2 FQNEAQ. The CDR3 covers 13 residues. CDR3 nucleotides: TGTGCCACCAGCTTAGAGAGCTGGGACGAGCAGTACTTC. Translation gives CATSLESWDEQYF. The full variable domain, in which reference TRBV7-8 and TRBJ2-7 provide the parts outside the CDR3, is GAGVSQSPRYKVAKRGQDVALRCDPISGHVSLFWYQQALGQGPEFLTYFQNEAQLDKSGLPSDRFFAERPEGSVSTLKIQRTQQEDSAVYLCATSLESWDEQYFGPGTRLTVT.

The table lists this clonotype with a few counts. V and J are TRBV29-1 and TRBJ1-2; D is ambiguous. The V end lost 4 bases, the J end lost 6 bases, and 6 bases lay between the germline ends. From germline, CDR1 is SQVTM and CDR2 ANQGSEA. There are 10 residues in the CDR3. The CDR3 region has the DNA TGCAGCGTTGTGGATGATGGCTACACCTTC. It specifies CSVVDDGYTF.

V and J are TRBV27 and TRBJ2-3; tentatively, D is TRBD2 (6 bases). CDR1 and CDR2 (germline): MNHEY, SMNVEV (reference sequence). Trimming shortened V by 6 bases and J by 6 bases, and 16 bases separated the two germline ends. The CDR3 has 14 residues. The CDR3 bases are TGTGCCAGCAGACCAGATGGGGGGTTGGATACGCAGTATTTT. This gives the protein CASRPDGGLDTQYF.

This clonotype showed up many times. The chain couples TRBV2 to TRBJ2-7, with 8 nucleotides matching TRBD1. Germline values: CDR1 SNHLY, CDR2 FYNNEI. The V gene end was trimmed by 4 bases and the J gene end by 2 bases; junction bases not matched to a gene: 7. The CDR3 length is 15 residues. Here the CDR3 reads CASSARDRWTYEQYF. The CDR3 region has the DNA TGTGCCAGCAGTGCCCGGGACAGGTGGACCTACGAGCAGTACTTC.

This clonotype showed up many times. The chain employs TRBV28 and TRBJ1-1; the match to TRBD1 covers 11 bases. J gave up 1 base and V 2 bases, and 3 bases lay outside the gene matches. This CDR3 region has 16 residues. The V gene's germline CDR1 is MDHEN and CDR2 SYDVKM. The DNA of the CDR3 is TGTGCCAGCAGTTTAAGGGACAGGGGGAGGAACACTGAAGCTTTCTTT. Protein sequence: CASSLRDRGRNTEAFF.

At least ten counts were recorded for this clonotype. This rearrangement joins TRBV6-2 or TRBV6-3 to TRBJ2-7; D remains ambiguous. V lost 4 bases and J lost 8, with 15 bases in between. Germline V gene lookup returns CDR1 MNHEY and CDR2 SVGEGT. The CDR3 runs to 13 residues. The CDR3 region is CASSSGAGTQQYF. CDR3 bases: TGTGCCAGCAGTTCTGGCGCAGGTACGCAGCAGTACTTC.

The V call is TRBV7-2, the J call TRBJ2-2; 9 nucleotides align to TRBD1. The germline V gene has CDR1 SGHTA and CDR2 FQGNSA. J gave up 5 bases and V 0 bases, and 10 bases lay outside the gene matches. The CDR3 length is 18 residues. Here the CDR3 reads CASSLAIIGTGWTGELFF. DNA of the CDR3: TGTGCCAGCAGCTTAGCCATAATCGGGACAGGGTGGACCGGGGAGCTGTTTTTT.

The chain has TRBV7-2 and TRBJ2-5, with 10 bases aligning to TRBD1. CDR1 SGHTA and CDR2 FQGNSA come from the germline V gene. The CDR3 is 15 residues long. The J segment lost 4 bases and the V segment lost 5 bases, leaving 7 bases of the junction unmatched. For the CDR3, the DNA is TGTGCCAGCAGCCGTGGGACAGGGGCCCGAGAGACCCAGTACTTC. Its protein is CASSRGTGARETQYF. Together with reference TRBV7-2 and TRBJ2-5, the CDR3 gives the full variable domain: GAGVSQSPSNKVTEKGKDVELRCDPISGHTALYWYRQSLGQGLEFLIYFQGNSAPDKSGLPSDRFSAERTGGSVSTLTIQRTQQEDSAVYLCASSRGTGARETQYFGPGTRLLVL.

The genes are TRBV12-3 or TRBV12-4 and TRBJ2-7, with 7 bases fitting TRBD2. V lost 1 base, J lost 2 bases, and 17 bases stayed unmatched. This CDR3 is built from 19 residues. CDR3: CASSLGAGDLGRPPYEQYF. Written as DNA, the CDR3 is TGTGCCAGCAGTTTAGGGGCGGGAGACCTGGGGCGGCCTCCCTACGAGCAGTACTTC.

The CDR3 is CASKSGSGTGELFF. CDR3 DNA sequence: TGTGCCAGCAAGTCGGGCAGCGGCACCGGGGAGCTGTTTTTT. The chain combines TRBV2 with TRBJ2-2; tentatively, D is TRBD2 (5 bases). V was cut by 7 bases and J by 4 bases, with 13 bases left in between. This CDR3 comprises 14 residues. Germline V gene sequence: CDR1 SNHLY, CDR2 FYNNEI.

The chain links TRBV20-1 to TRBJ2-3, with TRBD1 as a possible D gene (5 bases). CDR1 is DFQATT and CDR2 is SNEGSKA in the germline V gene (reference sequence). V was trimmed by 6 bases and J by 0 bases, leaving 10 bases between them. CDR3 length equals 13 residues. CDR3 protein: CSAPQASTDTQYF. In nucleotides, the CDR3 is TGCAGTGCCCCACAGGCTAGCACAGATACGCAGTATTTT.